A single sample gave rise to the 18 T cell receptor beta chains below, sequenced in a study of shared clonotypes between healthy human individuals. Some clones are missing from TCRdb's copy, which holds only in-frame ones; the method was immunoSEQ multiplex PCR. The sample has 550,000 to 600,000 clones, around 80% seen once. The sequenced material came from PBMCs. These receptor sequences come from a woman between 40 and 55 years old in good health. Some clones in this sample may be carry-over from other donors' samples.

The chain has TRBV7-8 and TRBJ2-1; 15 positions match TRBD2. The CDR3 extends over 18 amino acids. Trimming removed 5 bases from V and 3 bases from J; junction bases left unmatched: 8. Germline V gene data show CDR1 as SGHVS and CDR2 as FQNEAQ. The CDR3 is CASSPPGLAGGHYNEQFF. The CDR3 bases are TGTGCCAGCAGCCCGCCGGGACTAGCGGGAGGCCACTACAATGAGCAGTTCTTC.

The genes are TRBV29-1 and TRBJ2-3, with a possible D match to TRBD2 (6 bases). With 4 bases removed from V and 1 base from J, the gap between germline ends came to 9 bases. This CDR3 contains 13 residues. Germline assignment: CDR1 SQVTM and CDR2 ANQGSEA. Here the CDR3 DNA reads TGCAGCGTTGGGAGGGAGGGCACAGATACGCAGTATTTT. Amino acid sequence: CSVGREGTDTQYF.

The chain employs TRBV7-8 and TRBJ1-5; a possible D gene is TRBD1 (6 bases). The germline V gene encodes CDR1 SGHVS and CDR2 FQNEAQ. CDR3 length: 17 amino acids. V dropped 5 bases and J dropped 9 bases, with 26 bases sitting between them. The CDR3 DNA is TGTGCCAGCAGCCCCCTCGTCTTCGGGGGCTCCCTTTTGCCCCAGCATTTT. Translated: CASSPLVFGGSLLPQHF. The entire variable domain, with the rest obtained from reference TRBV7-8 and TRBJ1-5, is as follows: GAGVSQSPRYKVAKRGQDVALRCDPISGHVSLFWYQQALGQGPEFLTYFQNEAQLDKSGLPSDRFFAERPEGSVSTLKIQRTQQEDSAVYLCASSPLVFGGSLLPQHFGDGTRLSIL.

The chain employs TRBV5-8 and TRBJ2-3, with 8 bases identical to TRBD2. Germline-derived CDR1 and CDR2 are SGHTS and YDEGEE. CDR3 length equals 15 residues. V gave up 6 bases and J gave up 3 bases; unmatched junction bases: 9. This CDR3 reads CASNSRAGGTDTQYF. The CDR3 bases are TGTGCCAGCAATTCAAGGGCGGGAGGTACAGATACGCAGTATTTT.

V is TRBV7-9 and J is TRBJ2-2; D remains unclear. Trimming pared 3 bases from V and 0 bases from J, leaving 8 bases between. The CDR3 length is 15 residues. Germline values: CDR1 SEHNR, CDR2 FQNEAQ (reference sequence). Written as DNA, the CDR3 is TGTGCCAGCAGCTTTGGTCAGGCGAACACCGGGGAGCTGTTTTTT. The encoded protein is CASSFGQANTGELFF. The whole variable domain, filled in from reference TRBV7-9 and TRBJ2-2, reads DTGVSQNPRHKITKRGQNVTFRCDPISEHNRLYWYRQTLGQGPEFLTYFQNEAQLEKSRLLSDRFSAERPKGSFSTLEIQRTEQGDSAMYLCASSFGQANTGELFFGEGSRLTVL.

This chain links TRBV7-2 with TRBJ2-1, with 12 bases identical to TRBD2. Germline V lookup: CDR1 SGHTA, CDR2 FQGNSA. J lost 9 bases, V lost 5 bases, and 11 bases had no gene match. The length of the CDR3 is 16 residues. The CDR3 sequence: CASSPRALLAGGEQFF. CDR3 coding DNA: TGTGCCAGCAGCCCAAGAGCCCTACTAGCGGGAGGTGAGCAGTTCTTC.

V and J are TRBV18 and TRBJ1-2; D possibly corresponds to TRBD1 (6 bases). The V gene lost 4 bases and the J gene lost 0 bases, with 9 bases spanning the gap. Germline lookup yields CDR1 KGHSH and CDR2 LQKENI. The CDR3 spans 14 residues. Written as DNA, the CDR3 is TGTGCCAGCTCACAGGACAGTGCTAACTATGGCTACACCTTC. It encodes CASSQDSANYGYTF.

The chain has TRBV7-9 and TRBJ2-3; 14 bases map to TRBD2. Trimming cost V 5 bases and J 4 bases; bases outside gene matches: 5. The CDR3 loop spans 16 amino acids. CDR1 SEHNR and CDR2 FQNEAQ come from the germline V gene (reference sequence). The CDR3 region is CASSKRLAGGADTQYF. The CDR3 DNA is TGTGCCAGCAGCAAAAGACTAGCGGGAGGGGCAGATACGCAGTATTTT.

V is TRBV29-1 and J is TRBJ2-1; 8 bases agree with TRBD2. The length of the CDR3 is 13 residues. V lost 5 bases and J lost 4; bases outside the gene matches: 4. CDR1 and CDR2 (germline): SQVTM, ANQGSEA. The CDR3 region has the DNA TGCAGCGTTAGACTAGCGCTATACAATGAGCAGTTCTTC. Its translation: CSVRLALYNEQFF.

This clone turned up a few times. The chain employs TRBV5-1 and TRBJ2-2, with D perhaps matching TRBD1 (6 bases). V was shortened by 6 bases and J by 6 bases, with 15 bases between the two germline ends. The CDR3 loop spans 14 amino acids. Germline V gene data show CDR1 as SGHRS and CDR2 as YFSETQ. The CDR3 sequence is CASNGQTPAGELFF. The CDR3 nucleotides read TGCGCCAGCAACGGACAGACACCGGCCGGGGAGCTGTTTTTT.

A few counts support this clone. The chain links TRBV7-9 to TRBJ1-5, with 9 nucleotides matching TRBD1. CDR1 is SEHNR, CDR2 FQNEAQ, per germline (reference sequence). The V gene end was trimmed by 5 bases and the J gene end by 3 bases; junction bases not matched to a gene: 8. This CDR3 has 16 residues. CDR3 nucleotides: TGTGCCAGCAGCGAACAACAGGGGGCCGACAATCAGCCCCAGCATTTT. Translated: CASSEQQGADNQPQHF.

The gene calls are TRBV27 and TRBJ2-5; a weak D match, TRBD2 (6 bases). Germline V gives CDR1 MNHEY, CDR2 SMNVEV (reference sequence). Trimming cost V 5 bases and J 0 bases, with 10 bases left between them. The CDR3 has 14 amino acids. Here the CDR3 DNA reads TGTGCCAGCAGTCCCGGGACTGACCAAGAGACCCAGTACTTC. Translated, it gives CASSPGTDQETQYF.

Regarding this clone: It is unclear where the CDR3 begins or ends on the DNA, so no DNA is shown, and the CDR3 is as TCRdb lists it. This sequence joins TRBV18 and TRBJ2-5; the table's D call TRBD1 went unverified against the DNA. The germline gives CDR1 KGHSH, CDR2 LQKENI. From its first to its last residue, the CDR3 has 17 amino acids. CDR3: CASSPDVGTGNQETQHF.

The V and J genes are TRBV7-2 and TRBJ2-1; no definite D call. Germline values: CDR1 SGHTA, CDR2 FQGNSA. The CDR3 is 16 amino acids. Trimming took 1 base from V and 4 from J, leaving 14 bases between them. CDR3 sequence (DNA): TGTGCCAGCAGCTTAGGACTTTTCCCAGTATACAATGAGCAGTTCTTC. Translating it yields CASSLGLFPVYNEQFF. The whole variable domain, filled in from reference TRBV7-2 and TRBJ2-1, reads GAGVSQSPSNKVTEKGKDVELRCDPISGHTALYWYRQSLGQGLEFLIYFQGNSAPDKSGLPSDRFSAERTGGSVSTLTIQRTQQEDSAVYLCASSLGLFPVYNEQFFGPGTRLTVL.

For this clone: A much larger clonotype is one base distant, so this may be a read error. Other nucleotide sequences in the sample specify the same CDR3. V gene TRBV2 combines with J gene TRBJ1-1; possibly TRBD1 for D (6 bases). The CDR3 loop spans 15 amino acids. Germline-derived CDR1 and CDR2 are SNHLY and FYNNEI. The CDR3 nucleotides read TGTGCCAGCAGTGAAAGTGGACAGCCGAACACTGAAGCTTTCTTC. It is translated as CASSESGQPNTEAFF.

This clone appeared a single time. The chain combines TRBV28 with TRBJ1-2; unclear D gene. The CDR3 is 14 amino acids. V gave up 5 bases and J gave up 4 bases, with 14 bases separating them. CDR1 MDHEN and CDR2 SYDVKM come from the germline V gene. The CDR3, as DNA: TGTGCCAGCAGTAACGCCGGACTTTTCTATGGCTACACCTTC. It yields the protein CASSNAGLFYGYTF.

Only a few counts were recorded for this clone. The rearrangement uses TRBV21-1 and TRBJ2-5; TRBD1, the table's D call, lacks a check against the DNA. TRBV21-1 is given as a pseudogene. This CDR3 has 18 amino acids. The CDR3 loop is CASSKDGRTGDLQETQYF. The DNA of the CDR3 is TGTGCCAGCAGCAAAGACGGCCGGACAGGGGACCTCCAAGAGACCCAGTACTTC.

This clone showed up just a few times. The chain combines TRBV27 with TRBJ2-7, with D unresolved. Trimming left V 8 bases short and J 2 bases short, with 7 bases between. The CDR3 loop spans 11 amino acids. Germline assignment: CDR1 MNHEY and CDR2 SMNVEV (reference sequence). The CDR3 DNA reads TGTGCCAGCCGTAACACCTACGAGCAGTACTTC. It specifies CASRNTYEQYF.